The next 23 T cell receptor beta chains were all read from a single sample in a study of blood T cell repertoires in COVID-19. Clones were sequenced by immunoSEQ multiplex PCR, and TCRdb holds only the in-frame ones, with some missing. The sample yields some 300,000 clones, approximately 88% seen once. The sample consisted of peripheral blood. Receptor source: a woman aged 30 to 39 who had recovered from COVID-19.

V usage is TRBV11-3 and J usage is TRBJ2-5, with 9 bases matching TRBD1. The CDR3 totals 13 residues. With V trimmed by 6 bases and J by 7 bases, 6 bases remained unmatched. Per the germline V gene, CDR1 is SGHNT and CDR2 is YENEEA. Here the CDR3 reads CASRGDRERTQYF. CDR3 sequence (DNA): TGTGCCAGCAGGGGGGACAGGGAAAGGACCCAGTACTTC.

This clone came up a few times. V gene TRBV7-9 combines with J gene TRBJ1-5; D perhaps matches TRBD1 (5 bases). Germline V gene lookup returns CDR1 SEHNR and CDR2 FQNEAQ (reference sequence). Trimming stripped 5 bases from V and 9 bases from J, with 17 bases between. CDR3 length: 14 amino acids. CDR3: CASSPVTETGPQHF. The CDR3 DNA sequence: TGTGCCAGCAGCCCCGTGACAGAGACTGGGCCCCAGCATTTT.

The chain employs TRBV7-8 and TRBJ1-6, with 11 bases aligning to TRBD1. CDR1 and CDR2 (germline): SGHVS, FQNEAQ. The CDR3 spans 15 residues. After removal of 5 bases from V and 6 bases from J, the junction contained 3 bases not matched to a gene. The CDR3 region has the DNA TGTGCCAGCAGCCCAGGACAGGGGGCTAATTCACCCCTCCACTTT. Its protein product is CASSPGQGANSPLHF.

The chain is built from TRBV29-1 and TRBJ2-5; TRBD1 might be the D (8 bases). Trimming took 8 bases from V and 5 from J, leaving 21 bases between them. Germline CDR1 is SQVTM and CDR2 is ANQGSEA. The CDR3 is 14 amino acids. The CDR3, as DNA: TGCAGCCTCACAGGGGGGGGGCGCAGGGAGACCCAGTACTTC. Its protein is CSLTGGGRRETQYF.

The genes are TRBV5-1 and TRBJ2-2; maybe TRBD1 (6 bases). Trimming removed 4 bases from V and 5 bases from J, with 9 bases in between. The CDR3 has 13 residues. Per germline, CDR1 SGHRS and CDR2 YFSETQ. CDR3 DNA sequence: TGCGCCAGCAGCCCACAGGGAACCGGGGAGCTGTTTTTT. It yields the protein CASSPQGTGELFF.

This clone appeared a single time. In nucleotides, the CDR3 is TGTGCCAGCAGCACCTTCGGCACCGGGGAGCTGTTTTTT. Translated: CASSTFGTGELFF. The V and J genes are TRBV7-2 and TRBJ2-2; D remains ambiguous. Trimming took off 5 bases at V and 4 bases at J, with 8 bases between the two ends. CDR1 is SGHTA, CDR2 FQGNSA, per germline. This CDR3 comprises 13 residues. Together with reference TRBV7-2 and TRBJ2-2, the CDR3 gives the full variable domain: GAGVSQSPSNKVTEKGKDVELRCDPISGHTALYWYRQSLGQGLEFLIYFQGNSAPDKSGLPSDRFSAERTGGSVSTLTIQRTQQEDSAVYLCASSTFGTGELFFGEGSRLTVL.

This clone was found a few times. The V gene is TRBV4-2, the J gene TRBJ2-2, with D possibly being TRBD1 (6 bases). The germline gives CDR1 LGHNA, CDR2 YNFKEQ. The ends were cut back, 0 bases at V and 0 bases at J, with 11 bases in the middle. The CDR3 extends over 17 amino acids. The CDR3 region has the DNA TGTGCCAGCAGCCAAGATCGGGACACCGCGAACACCGGGGAGCTGTTTTTT. Encoded protein: CASSQDRDTANTGELFF.

V gene TRBV9 combines with J gene TRBJ1-2, with 7 bases fitting TRBD1. Germline trimming cut 0 bases from V and 2 bases from J; bases unmatched to any gene: 10. Germline V gives CDR1 SGDLS, CDR2 YYNGEE. The CDR3 consists of 17 residues. CDR3 protein: CASSVGLSTGTNYGYTF. CDR3 sequence (DNA): TGTGCCAGCAGCGTAGGCCTCTCGACAGGGACGAACTATGGCTACACCTTC.

CDR3 sequence reads: CASGTPSGGQYNEQFF. The CDR3 DNA follows: TGTGCCAGCGGGACCCCTAGCGGGGGCCAGTACAATGAGCAGTTCTTC. The V gene is TRBV7-3, the J gene TRBJ2-1; 10 bases align to TRBD2. V gave up 8 bases and J gave up 4 bases; unmatched junction bases: 11. CDR1 is SGHTA, CDR2 FQGTGA, per germline. The CDR3 runs 16 residues.

V usage is TRBV14 and J usage is TRBJ2-5; D call uncertain. CDR1 is SGHDN, CDR2 FVKESK, per germline. The CDR3 spans 14 residues. Trimming removed 1 base from V and 2 bases from J, with 8 bases in between. The CDR3 is CASSQAVIQETQYF. CDR3 nucleotide sequence: TGTGCCAGCAGCCAAGCGGTGATACAAGAGACCCAGTACTTC.

V gene TRBV5-4 combines with J gene TRBJ1-1; TRBD1 matches at 8 bases. Losses at the gene ends were 3 bases for V and 7 bases for J; bases not matched to a gene: 11. The V gene's germline CDR1 is SGHNT and CDR2 YYREEE (reference sequence). The CDR3 loop spans 15 amino acids. CDR3 loop: CASSSGQGGVGEAFF. CDR3 DNA: TGTGCCAGCAGCTCCGGACAGGGAGGAGTTGGTGAAGCTTTCTTT.

The gene calls are TRBV18 and TRBJ1-4; tentatively, D is TRBD1 (5 bases). The CDR3 extends over 15 amino acids. The germline gives CDR1 KGHSH, CDR2 LQKENI. V was trimmed by 4 bases and J by 0 bases, leaving 9 bases between them. As DNA, the CDR3 is TGTGCCAGCTCACGGGAGGGGTCAACTAATGAAAAACTGTTTTTT. This sequence encodes CASSREGSTNEKLFF.

The genes are TRBV5-4 and TRBJ2-3, with a weak D call TRBD2 (6 bases). The length of the CDR3 is 16 residues. Looked up from germline, CDR1 is SGHNT and CDR2 is YYREEE (reference sequence). V gave up 4 bases and J gave up 1 base, with 16 bases separating them. Here the CDR3 reads CASSTTSGLRTDTQYF. For the CDR3, the DNA is TGTGCCAGCAGCACGACCTCGGGACTCCGCACAGATACGCAGTATTTT.

The chain is built from TRBV2 and TRBJ2-2; TRBD2 matches 9 bases. The CDR3 has 13 amino acids. Losses at the gene ends were 9 bases for V and 5 bases for J; bases not matched to a gene: 4. From germline, CDR1 is SNHLY and CDR2 FYNNEI. This chain's CDR3 is CASAGGRTGELFF. The CDR3 bases are TGTGCCAGTGCGGGGGGGCGGACCGGGGAGCTGTTTTTT.

The rearrangement links TRBV5-4 to TRBJ2-1, with 7 bases identical to TRBD1. The CDR3 sequence is 15 residues long. The germline V gene has CDR1 SGHNT and CDR2 YYREEE (reference sequence). V shed 4 bases, J shed 7 bases, and the junction held 11 bases outside the gene matches. CDR3 DNA sequence: TGTGCCAGCAGCCCCACCCGACAGGGATTGAATGAGCAGTTCTTC. It specifies CASSPTRQGLNEQFF.

CDR3 sequence (DNA): TGTGCCAGCAGCCACCAGATTAGACAGCAGAGAGAGACCCAGTACTTC. Translated, it gives CASSHQIRQQRETQYF. This chain uses TRBV5-6 with TRBJ2-5; D possibly corresponds to TRBD1 (5 bases). Trimming pared 4 bases from V and 4 bases from J, leaving 20 bases between. The CDR3 consists of 16 residues. CDR1 SGHDT and CDR2 YYEEEE come from the germline V gene.

V usage is TRBV18 and J usage is TRBJ2-1; unclear D gene. The length of the CDR3 is 11 residues. Germline V CDR1 and CDR2: KGHSH, LQKENI. V was pared by 3 bases and J by 10 bases, with 7 bases between. The CDR3 DNA reads as TGTGCCAGCTCACCGGTGGGCGAGCAGTTCTTC. This codes for CASSPVGEQFF.

The rearrangement joins TRBV7-8 to TRBJ1-1; D not certain. Germline lookup yields CDR1 SGHVS and CDR2 FQNEAQ. V was shortened by 6 bases and J by 4 bases, with 18 bases between the two germline ends. The length of the CDR3 is 15 residues. The DNA of the CDR3 is TGTGCCAGCAGTCTAATCCCCCAGGTTGGCACTGAAGCTTTCTTT. Encoded protein: CASSLIPQVGTEAFF.

The chain employs TRBV9 and TRBJ2-4; TRBD1 matches 7 bases. Germline V gene data show CDR1 as SGDLS and CDR2 as YYNGEE. CDR3 length: 13 residues. V dropped 3 bases and J dropped 8; count of bases not matched to a gene: 5. The CDR3 nucleotides are TGTGCCAGCAGCGGACAGGGTAATGACATTCAGTACTTC. It encodes CASSGQGNDIQYF.

The rearrangement links TRBV3-1 (or the pseudogene TRBV3-2) to TRBJ1-2; D is perhaps TRBD1 (6 bases). V lost 0 bases, J lost 5 bases, and 19 bases lay in between. The CDR3 runs 17 residues. From germline, CDR1 is LGHDT and CDR2 YNNKEL (reference sequence). The DNA for the CDR3 is TGTGCCAGCAGCCAAGATCAGAGAGGGGGTGGGTTGTATGGCTACACCTTC. Its protein is CASSQDQRGGGLYGYTF.

The chain uses TRBV5-5 and TRBJ2-7; the D is unclear. The CDR3 spans 13 residues. Looked up from germline, CDR1 is SGHKS and CDR2 is YYEKEE (reference sequence). V was pared by 5 bases and J by 5 bases, with 14 bases between. CDR3 sequence reads: CASRWAPMDEQYF. DNA for the CDR3: TGTGCCAGCAGATGGGCCCCGATGGACGAGCAGTACTTC.

This chain connects TRBV9 to TRBJ2-7, with a tentative D call TRBD1 (6 bases). V was clipped by 3 bases and J by 0 bases, with 10 bases between them. Per germline, CDR1 SGDLS and CDR2 YYNGEE. The CDR3 spans 14 residues. This chain's CDR3 is CASSDRDNSYEQYF. The CDR3 nucleotides are TGTGCCAGCAGCGACCGGGACAACTCCTACGAGCAGTACTTC.

V usage is TRBV5-4 and J usage is TRBJ1-1; no firm D call. V lost 3 bases and J lost 0, with 15 bases in between. Germline-derived CDR1 and CDR2 are SGHNT and YYREEE (reference sequence). The CDR3 has 16 amino acids. The CDR3 loop reads CASSSSTGRMNTEAFF. CDR3 bases: TGTGCCAGCAGCTCTAGCACGGGTCGCATGAACACTGAAGCTTTCTTT.